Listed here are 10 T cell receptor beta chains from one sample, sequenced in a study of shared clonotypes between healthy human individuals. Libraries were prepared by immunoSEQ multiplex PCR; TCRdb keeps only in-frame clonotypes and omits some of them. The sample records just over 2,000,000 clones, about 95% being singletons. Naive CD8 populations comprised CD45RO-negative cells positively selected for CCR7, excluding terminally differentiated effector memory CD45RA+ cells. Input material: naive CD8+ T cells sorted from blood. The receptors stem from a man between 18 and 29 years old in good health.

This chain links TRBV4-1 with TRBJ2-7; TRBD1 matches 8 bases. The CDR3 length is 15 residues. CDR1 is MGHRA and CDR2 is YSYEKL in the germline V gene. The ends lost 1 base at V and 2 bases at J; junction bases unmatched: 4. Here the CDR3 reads CASSQAQDRAYEQYF. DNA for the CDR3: TGCGCCAGCAGCCAAGCACAGGACAGGGCCTACGAGCAGTACTTC.

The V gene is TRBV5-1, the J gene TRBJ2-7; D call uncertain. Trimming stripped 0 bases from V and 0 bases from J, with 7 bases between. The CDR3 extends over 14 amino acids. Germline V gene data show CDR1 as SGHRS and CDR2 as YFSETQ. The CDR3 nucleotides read TGCGCCAGCAGCTTGGATGGCCTCTCCTACGAGCAGTACTTC. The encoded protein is CASSLDGLSYEQYF.

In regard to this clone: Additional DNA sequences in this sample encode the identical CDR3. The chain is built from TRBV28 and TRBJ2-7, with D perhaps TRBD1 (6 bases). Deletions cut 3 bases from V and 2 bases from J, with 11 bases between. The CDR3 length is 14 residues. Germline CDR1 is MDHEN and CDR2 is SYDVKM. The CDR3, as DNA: TGTGCCAGCAGTTTGACAGGTGGTGCCTACGAGCAGTACTTC. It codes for CASSLTGGAYEQYF.

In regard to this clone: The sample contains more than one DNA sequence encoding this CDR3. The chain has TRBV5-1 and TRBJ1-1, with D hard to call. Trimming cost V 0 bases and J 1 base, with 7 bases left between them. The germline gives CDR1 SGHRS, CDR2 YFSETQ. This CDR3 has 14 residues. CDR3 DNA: TGCGCCAGCAGCTTGGTCCCAGGGAACACTGAAGCTTTCTTT. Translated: CASSLVPGNTEAFF. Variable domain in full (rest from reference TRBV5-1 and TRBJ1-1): KAGVTQTPRYLIKTRGQQVTLSCSPISGHRSVSWYQQTPGQGLQFLFEYFSETQRNKGNFPGRFSGRQFSNSRSEMNVSTLELGDSALYLCASSLVPGNTEAFFGQGTRLTVV.

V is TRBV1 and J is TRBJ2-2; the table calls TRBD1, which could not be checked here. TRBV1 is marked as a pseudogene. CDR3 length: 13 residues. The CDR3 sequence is CTSSHAGAGELFF. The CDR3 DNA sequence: TGCACCAGCAGCCATGCAGGGGCCGGGGAGCTGTTTTTT.

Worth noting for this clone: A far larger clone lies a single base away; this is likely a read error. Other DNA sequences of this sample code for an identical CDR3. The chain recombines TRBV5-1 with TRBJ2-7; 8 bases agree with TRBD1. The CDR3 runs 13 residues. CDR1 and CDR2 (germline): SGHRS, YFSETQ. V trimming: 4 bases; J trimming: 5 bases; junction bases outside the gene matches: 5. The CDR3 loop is CASSLGQGNEQYF. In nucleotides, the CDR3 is TGCGCCAGCAGCCTCGGACAGGGCAACGAGCAGTACTTC.

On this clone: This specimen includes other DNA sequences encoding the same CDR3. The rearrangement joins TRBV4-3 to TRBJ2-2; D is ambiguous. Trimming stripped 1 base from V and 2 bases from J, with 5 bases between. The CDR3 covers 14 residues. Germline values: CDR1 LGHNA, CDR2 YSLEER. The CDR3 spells CASSQGLNTGELFF. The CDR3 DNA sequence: TGCGCCAGCAGCCAAGGGCTAAACACCGGGGAGCTGTTTTTT.

The CDR3 region has the DNA TGTGCCAGCAGTTTAAGTTTACAGGTTTACAATGAGCAGTTCTTC. The encoded protein is CASSLSLQVYNEQFF. V is TRBV27 and J is TRBJ2-1; D possibly corresponds to TRBD1 (5 bases). Germline values: CDR1 MNHEY, CDR2 SMNVEV (reference sequence). V was shortened by 2 bases and J by 4 bases, with 12 bases between the two germline ends. There are 15 residues in the CDR3.

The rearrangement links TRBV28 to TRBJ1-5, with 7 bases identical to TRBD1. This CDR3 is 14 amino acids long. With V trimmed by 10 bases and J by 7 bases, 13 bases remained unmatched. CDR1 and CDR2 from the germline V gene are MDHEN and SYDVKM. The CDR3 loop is CAITLTGWEQPQHF. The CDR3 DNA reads TGTGCCATTACATTGACAGGGTGGGAACAGCCCCAGCATTTT.

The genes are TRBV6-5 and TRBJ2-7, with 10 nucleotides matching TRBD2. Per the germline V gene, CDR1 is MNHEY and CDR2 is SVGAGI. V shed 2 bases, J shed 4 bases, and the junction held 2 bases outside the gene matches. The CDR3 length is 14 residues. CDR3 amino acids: CASSYGLAEYEQYF. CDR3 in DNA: TGTGCCAGCAGTTACGGACTAGCGGAATACGAGCAGTACTTC.